These 4 T cell receptor beta chains were sequenced from one sample in a study of T cell responses to AZD1222 COVID-19 vaccine. Repertoires were generated with immunoSEQ multiplex PCR, while TCRdb's copy carries only in-frame clones and drops some. The sample holds tens of thousands of clones, about 90% seen once. The sequences come from peripheral blood, collected on day 0 of AZD1222 vaccination. These receptors were collected from an adult in good health.

A few counts support this clone. The V and J genes are TRBV7-2 and TRBJ2-2, with TRBD1 identical over 9 bases. The V gene's germline CDR1 is SGHTA and CDR2 FQGNSA. The junction had 4 bases not matched to a gene; V was cut back by 4 bases and J by 7 bases. The CDR3 has 14 amino acids. CDR3 DNA: TGTGCCAGCAGCTCACAGGGGGCGGGCGGGGAGCTGTTTTTT. Translated, it gives CASSSQGAGGELFF.

This chain joins TRBV6-4 and TRBJ2-3; 8 nucleotides line up with TRBD2. Per germline, CDR1 MRHNA and CDR2 SNTAGT. The CDR3 totals 13 residues. Trimming took 8 bases from V and 1 from J; bases not matched to a gene: 2. The CDR3 nucleotides are TGTGCCAGCGGTAGCGGGGGCACAGATACGCAGTATTTT. Translated, it gives CASGSGGTDTQYF.

The chain uses TRBV19 and TRBJ2-7, with 8 bases lining up with TRBD1. Germline lookup yields CDR1 LNHDA and CDR2 SQIVND (reference sequence). This CDR3 is built from 16 residues. J lost 0 bases, V lost 6 bases, and 10 bases had no gene match. The chain's CDR3 is CASRRKSTGDSYEQYF. CDR3 in DNA: TGTGCCAGTAGGCGAAAGTCGACAGGGGACTCCTACGAGCAGTACTTC.

The chain employs TRBV5-4 and TRBJ1-4, with 9 bases lining up with TRBD1. The CDR3 is 15 amino acids. The germline V gene encodes CDR1 SGHNT and CDR2 YYREEE (reference sequence). Unmatched junction bases numbered 4, after V lost 0 bases and J lost 7 bases. In nucleotides, the CDR3 is TGTGCCAGCAGCTTGGAGGGGACAGGGAGTGAAAAACTGTTTTTT. This gives the protein CASSLEGTGSEKLFF. The full variable domain, its missing parts supplied by reference TRBV5-4 and TRBJ1-4, is ETGVTQSPTHLIKTRGQQVTLRCSSQSGHNTVSWYQQALGQGPQFIFQYYREEENGRGNFPPRFSGLQFPNYSSELNVNALELDDSALYLCASSLEGTGSEKLFFGSGTQLSVL.